This passage covers 19 T cell receptor beta chains from one sample sequenced in a study of CD8+ T cells in alopecia areata. RNA, once extracted, was reverse transcribed into cDNA for use as the sequencing template. This table comes from immunoSEQ multiplex PCR, and its TCRdb copy is limited to in-frame clones, with some not included. The table lists over 85,000 clones, about 58% of them singletons. Treatment in this sample: oral pan-JAK inhibitor, 5-10 mg twice daily. The source was CD8+ T cells sorted from blood, collected at week 4, from a patient treated with tofacitinib. These receptors were collected from a human donor with alopecia areata.

The chain recombines TRBV9 with TRBJ2-7; 8 positions match TRBD2. This CDR3 has 14 residues. The junction had 8 bases not matched to a gene; V was cut back by 3 bases and J by 6 bases. CDR1 and CDR2 (germline): SGDLS, YYNGEE. Here the CDR3 reads CASSGRSGTIEQYF. In DNA form, the CDR3 reads TGTGCCAGCAGCGGTCGTAGCGGGACGATCGAGCAGTACTTC.

This clone was recorded only once. The CDR3 is CASRGLGAEAFF. The CDR3 nucleotides read TGTGCCAGCCGGGGCCTTGGGGCTGAAGCTTTCTTT. The chain links TRBV6-5 to TRBJ1-1; D is perhaps TRBD1 (5 bases). The V end lost 8 bases, the J end lost 6 bases, and 13 bases lay between the germline ends. Germline-derived CDR1 and CDR2 are MNHEY and SVGAGI. The CDR3 loop spans 12 amino acids.

This clone was detected a few times. The rearrangement joins TRBV7-3 to TRBJ2-3, with D hard to call. The CDR3 totals 13 residues. Trimming took 4 bases from V and 0 from J, leaving 5 bases between them. Germline values: CDR1 SGHTA, CDR2 FQGTGA. CDR3 loop: CASSSISTDTQYF. For the CDR3, the DNA is TGTGCCAGCAGCTCGATTAGCACAGATACGCAGTATTTT.

This clone was seen a handful of times. The chain joins TRBV29-1 to TRBJ2-5, with 9 bases matching TRBD1. The CDR3 is 16 residues long. Germline V gene lookup returns CDR1 SQVTM and CDR2 ANQGSEA. With V trimmed by 4 bases and J by 4 bases, 13 bases remained unmatched. This CDR3 reads CSVAFGTGLIGETQYF. In DNA form, the CDR3 reads TGCAGCGTTGCATTCGGGACAGGGTTAATCGGAGAGACCCAGTACTTC.

The chain combines TRBV27 with TRBJ1-3; D not resolved. The V gene lost 0 bases and the J gene lost 0 bases, with 6 bases spanning the gap. The germline CDR1 and CDR2 sequences are MNHEY and SMNVEV (reference sequence). This CDR3 has 15 amino acids. The DNA of the CDR3 is TGTGCCAGCAGTTTATCCCCGGCCTCTGGAAACACCATATATTTT. As protein: CASSLSPASGNTIYF.

The J gene is TRBJ1-1, the V gene TRBV5-8; 8 nucleotides align to TRBD1. In germline, CDR1 is SGHTS, CDR2 YDEGEE. V gave up 3 bases and J gave up 1 base; unmatched junction bases: 8. The CDR3 runs 16 residues. The CDR3 region is CASSSLFGTGNTEAFF. CDR3 DNA sequence: TGTGCCAGCAGCTCCCTCTTTGGGACAGGGAACACTGAAGCTTTCTTT. The full variable domain, completed using reference TRBV5-8 and TRBJ1-1, is EAGVTQSPTHLIKTRGQQATLRCSPISGHTSVYWYQQALGLGLQFLLWYDEGEERNRGNFPPRFSGRQFPNYSSELNVNALELEDSALYLCASSSLFGTGNTEAFFGQGTRLTVV.

V is TRBV29-1 and J is TRBJ2-7; 8 nucleotides align to TRBD2. This CDR3 is 14 amino acids long. Germline V gene sequence: CDR1 SQVTM, CDR2 ANQGSEA. The trim removed 5 bases at V and 4 bases at J, leaving 10 bases unmatched. The CDR3 sequence: CSVTGGARGYEQYF. The CDR3 nucleotides read TGCAGCGTTACCGGGGGGGCCCGGGGGTACGAGCAGTACTTC.

This sequence joins TRBV27 and TRBJ1-2; 10 bases map to TRBD1. Per germline, CDR1 MNHEY and CDR2 SMNVEV (reference sequence). Germline trimming cut 3 bases from V and 6 bases from J; bases unmatched to any gene: 16. This CDR3 contains 18 residues. The CDR3 DNA is TGTGCCAGCAGTTTTTGGTTTTGGGGACAGGGGAACGAGGATGGCTACACCTTC. Its protein product is CASSFWFWGQGNEDGYTF.

The rearrangement joins TRBV4-3 to TRBJ2-3; no reliable D call. This CDR3 has 16 amino acids. V was clipped by 1 base and J by 0 bases, with 11 bases between them. Germline CDR1 LGHNA, CDR2 YSLEER. CDR3 DNA: TGCGCCAGCAGCCAAGGGGTTTTGCGGAGCACAGATACGCAGTATTTT. Translating gives CASSQGVLRSTDTQYF.

The rearrangement joins TRBV29-1 to TRBJ1-2; tentative D call: TRBD1 (5 bases). The germline V gene has CDR1 SQVTM and CDR2 ANQGSEA. V was trimmed by 6 bases and J by 3 bases, leaving 14 bases between them. The CDR3 contains 13 residues. The CDR3 spells CSVEGTDYYGYTF. CDR3 in DNA: TGCAGCGTCGAGGGGACTGACTACTATGGCTACACCTTC.

J is TRBJ2-3 and V is TRBV5-1; D is undetermined. V was trimmed by 3 bases and J by 0 bases, leaving 8 bases between them. Germline assignment: CDR1 SGHRS and CDR2 YFSETQ. The CDR3 is made up of 14 amino acids. In DNA, the CDR3 is TGCGCCAGCAGCTCGGCTCGTAGCACAGATACGCAGTATTTT. This codes for CASSSARSTDTQYF.

This chain links TRBV7-6 with TRBJ2-5, with 8 bases fitting TRBD1. Germline V gene lookup returns CDR1 SGHVS and CDR2 FNYEAQ. With V trimmed by 1 base and J by 3 bases, 10 bases remained unmatched. The length of the CDR3 is 17 residues. CDR3 protein: CASSLDAPRGHEETQYF. The CDR3 DNA is TGTGCCAGCAGCTTAGATGCCCCCAGGGGGCATGAAGAGACCCAGTACTTC.

V and J are TRBV29-1 and TRBJ2-3; 7 nucleotides align to TRBD2. CDR1 and CDR2 from the germline V gene are SQVTM and ANQGSEA. The CDR3 extends over 16 amino acids. CDR3 sequence: CGGTIPTLPVTDTQYF. The CDR3 DNA follows: TGCGGCGGGACTATCCCCACCCTCCCAGTCACAGATACGCAGTATTTT.

The rearrangement joins TRBV4-3 to TRBJ2-3; 9 positions agree with TRBD2. The germline V gene has CDR1 LGHNA and CDR2 YSLEER. CDR3 length: 16 residues. After removal of 0 bases from V and 5 bases from J, the junction contained 6 bases not matched to a gene. CDR3 bases: TGCGCCAGCAGCCAAGATTGGCTAGCGGGACAAGATACGCAGTATTTT. This encodes CASSQDWLAGQDTQYF.

This clone was picked up a small number of times. Other DNA sequences in the same sample also yield this CDR3. The chain links TRBV5-4 to TRBJ1-1; no clear D gene. In germline, CDR1 is SGHNT, CDR2 YYREEE (reference sequence). This CDR3 comprises 11 residues. Deletions cut 2 bases from V and 8 bases from J, with 7 bases between. CDR3 DNA sequence: TGTGCCAGCAGCTTAGGTCGAGAAGCTTTCTTT. Translation gives CASSLGREAFF. The variable domain in full, with the rest retrieved from reference TRBV5-4 and TRBJ1-1, is ETGVTQSPTHLIKTRGQQVTLRCSSQSGHNTVSWYQQALGQGPQFIFQYYREEENGRGNFPPRFSGLQFPNYSSELNVNALELDDSALYLCASSLGREAFFGQGTRLTVV.

This clone has just a few counts. The chain recombines TRBV5-6 with TRBJ1-1; D unresolved. The CDR3 consists of 15 residues. Germline V gene data show CDR1 as SGHDT and CDR2 as YYEEEE. Deletions cut 2 bases from V and 0 bases from J, with 11 bases between. This CDR3 reads CASSFPGEMNTEAFF. The CDR3 DNA is TGTGCCAGCAGCTTTCCCGGCGAGATGAACACTGAAGCTTTCTTT.

This chain uses TRBV4-3 with TRBJ2-7; TRBD1 is a possible D gene (6 bases). V was cut by 0 bases and J by 2 bases, with 8 bases left in between. CDR3 length equals 14 residues. Germline V gene sequence: CDR1 LGHNA, CDR2 YSLEER. DNA for the CDR3: TGCGCCAGCAGCCAAGAAAGGGACACCTACGAGCAGTACTTC. Encoded protein: CASSQERDTYEQYF.

The CDR3: CASSMWGTSGATDTQYF. The CDR3 DNA is TGTGCCAGCAGCATGTGGGGGACTAGCGGGGCCACAGATACGCAGTATTTT. The chain links TRBV13 to TRBJ2-3, with TRBD2 identical over 13 bases. Germline-derived CDR1 and CDR2 are PRHDT and FYEKMQ (reference sequence). The CDR3 covers 17 residues. V trimming: 5 bases; J trimming: 2 bases; junction bases outside the gene matches: 7. Together with reference TRBV13 and TRBJ2-3, the CDR3 gives the full variable domain: AAGVIQSPRHLIKEKRETATLKCYPIPRHDTVYWYQQGPGQDPQFLISFYEKMQSDKGSIPDRFSAQQFSDYHSELNMSSLELGDSALYFCASSMWGTSGATDTQYFGPGTRLTVL.

This rearrangement joins TRBV4-1 to TRBJ2-5, with TRBD2 matching over 12 bases. CDR1 and CDR2 (germline): MGHRA, YSYEKL. With 4 bases clipped from V and 2 bases from J, the junction kept 5 bases outside the gene matches. The CDR3 covers 16 residues. The CDR3 DNA reads TGCGCCAGCAGCCCGGTACTAGCGGGGGGACAAGAGACCCAGTACTTC. The encoded protein is CASSPVLAGGQETQYF.